In this sample, the clone carrying this T cell receptor (beta chain) turned up a few times. These data come from a study of T cells in Graves' hyperthyroidism and ophthalmopathy. The definition of stable Graves' hyperthyroidism was no ophthalmopathy progression within 18 months. Patients were excluded because of uncontrolled infection, other autoimmune disease, pregnancy or lactation. CDR3 length: 14 amino acids. Trimming left V 4 bases short and J 7 bases short, with 18 bases between. CDR1 and CDR2 (germline): SGHTS, YDEGEE. Amplification of TCR beta CDR3 regions was performed using RNA transcripts as template. HTBI primers were the set used in a first-round RT-PCR of the TCR CDR3. Each CDR3 protein gets one entry after TCRdb re-called the multiplex PCR reads with MiXCR. The table shows hundreds of thousands of distinct CDR3 sequences, with about two fifths occurring only once.

The clonotype was recovered from a man aged 18 to 30 with Graves' hyperthyroidism. V gene TRBV5-8 combines with J gene TRBJ2-7; D may be TRBD1 (6 bases). What was sequenced was blood. The CDR3 loop reads CASSMGHSPWEQYF. The CDR3, as DNA: TGTGCCAGCAGCATGGGACACTCTCCGTGGGAGCAGTACTTC.